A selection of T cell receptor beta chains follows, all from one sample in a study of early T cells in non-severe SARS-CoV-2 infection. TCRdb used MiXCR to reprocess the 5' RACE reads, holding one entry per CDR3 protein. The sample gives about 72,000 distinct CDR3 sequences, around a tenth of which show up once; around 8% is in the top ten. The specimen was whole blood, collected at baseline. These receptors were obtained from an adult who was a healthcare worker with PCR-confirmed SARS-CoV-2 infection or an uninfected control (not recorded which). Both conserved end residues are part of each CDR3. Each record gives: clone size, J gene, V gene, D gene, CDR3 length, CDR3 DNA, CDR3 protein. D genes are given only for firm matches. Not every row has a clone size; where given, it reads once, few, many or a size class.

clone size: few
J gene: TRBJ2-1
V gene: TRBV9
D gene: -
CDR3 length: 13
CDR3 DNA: TGTGCCAGCAGCGTAGGAGGGGACCCGCTTCAGTTCTTC
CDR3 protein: CASSVGGDPLQFF

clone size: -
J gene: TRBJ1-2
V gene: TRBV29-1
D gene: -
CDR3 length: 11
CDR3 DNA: TGCAGCGTTGTTGTGACAGATGGCTACACCTTC
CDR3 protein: CSVVVTDGYTF

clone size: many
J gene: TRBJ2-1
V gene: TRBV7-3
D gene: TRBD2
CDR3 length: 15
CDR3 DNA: TGTGCCAGCAGCTTACAGCGGGGTATCAGGGATGAGCAGTTCTTC
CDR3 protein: CASSLQRGIRDEQFF

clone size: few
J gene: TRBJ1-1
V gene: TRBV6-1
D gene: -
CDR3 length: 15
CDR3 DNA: TGTGCCAGCAGTGACCCCCGGCTCTTGAACACTGAAGCTTTCTTT
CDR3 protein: CASSDPRLLNTEAFF

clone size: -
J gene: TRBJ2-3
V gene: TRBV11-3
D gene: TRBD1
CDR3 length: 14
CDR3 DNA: TGTGCCAGCAAAGGGGGCCTTCTCACAGATACGCAGTATTTT
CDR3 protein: CASKGGLLTDTQYF

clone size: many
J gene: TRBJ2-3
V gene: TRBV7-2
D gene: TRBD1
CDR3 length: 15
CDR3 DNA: TGTGCCAGCAGCATTACAGGGGGCCGCACAGATACGCAGTATTTT
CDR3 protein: CASSITGGRTDTQYF

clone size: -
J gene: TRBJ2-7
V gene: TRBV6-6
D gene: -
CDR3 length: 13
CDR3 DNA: TGTGCCAGCAGTTACGACATCCGTTACGAGCAGTACTTC
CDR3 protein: CASSYDIRYEQYF

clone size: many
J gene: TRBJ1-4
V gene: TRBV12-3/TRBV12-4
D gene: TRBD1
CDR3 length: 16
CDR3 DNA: TGTGCCAGCAGTTCACCCGGGACAGGGCTTAATGAAAAACTGTTTTTT
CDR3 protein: CASSSPGTGLNEKLFF

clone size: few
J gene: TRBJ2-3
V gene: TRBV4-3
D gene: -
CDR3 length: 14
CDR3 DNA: TGCGCCAGCAGCCAAGACAGGAGCACAGATACGCAGTATTTT
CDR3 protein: CASSQDRSTDTQYF

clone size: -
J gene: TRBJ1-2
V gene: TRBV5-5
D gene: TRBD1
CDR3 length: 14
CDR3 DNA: TGTGCCAGCAGCTGGGGGACAGGCAACTATGGCTACACCTTC
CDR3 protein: CASSWGTGNYGYTF

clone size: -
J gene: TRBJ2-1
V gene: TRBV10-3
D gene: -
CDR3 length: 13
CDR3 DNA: TGTGCCACCACAGGGTACCAATACAATGAGCAGTTCTTC
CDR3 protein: CATTGYQYNEQFF

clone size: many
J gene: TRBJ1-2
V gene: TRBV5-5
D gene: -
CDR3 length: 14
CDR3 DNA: TGTGCCAGCAGCTTGGCCTGGGATAACTATGGCTACACCTTC
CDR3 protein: CASSLAWDNYGYTF

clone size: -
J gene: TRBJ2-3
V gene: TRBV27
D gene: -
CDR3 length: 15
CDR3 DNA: TGTGCCAGCAGTTTATCGGTCCCTAGCACAGATACGCAGTATTTT
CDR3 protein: CASSLSVPSTDTQYF

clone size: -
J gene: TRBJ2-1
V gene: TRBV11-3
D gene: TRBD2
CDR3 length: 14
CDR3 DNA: TGTGCCAGCCATAGCGGGGGGTCCTACAATGAGCAGTTCTTC
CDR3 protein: CASHSGGSYNEQFF

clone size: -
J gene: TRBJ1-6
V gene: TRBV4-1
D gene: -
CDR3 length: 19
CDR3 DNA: TGCGCCAGCAGCCAGCTTCCCAGGCTATCGCGGCTCTATAATTCACCCCTCCACTTT
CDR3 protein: CASSQLPRLSRLYNSPLHF

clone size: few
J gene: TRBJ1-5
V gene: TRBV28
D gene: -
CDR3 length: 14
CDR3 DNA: TGTGCCAGCACCTTCGGAGGAGGCAATCAGCCCCAGCATTTT
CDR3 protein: CASTFGGGNQPQHF

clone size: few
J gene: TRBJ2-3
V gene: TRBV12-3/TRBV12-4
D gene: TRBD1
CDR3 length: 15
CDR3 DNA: TGTGCCAGCAGTCCCGGACAGGTGGAAACAGATACGCAGTATTTT
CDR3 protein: CASSPGQVETDTQYF

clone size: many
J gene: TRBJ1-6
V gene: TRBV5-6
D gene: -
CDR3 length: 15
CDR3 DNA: TGTGCCAGCAGCTTACGGGGGATCTATAATTCACCCCTCCACTTT
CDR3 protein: CASSLRGIYNSPLHF

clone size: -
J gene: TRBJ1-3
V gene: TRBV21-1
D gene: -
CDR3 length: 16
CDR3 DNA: TGTGCCAGCAGCCCCAGATCTCTCCACTCTGGAAACACCATATATTTT
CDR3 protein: CASSPRSLHSGNTIYF

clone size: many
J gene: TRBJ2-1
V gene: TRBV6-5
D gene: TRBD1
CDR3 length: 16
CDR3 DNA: TGTGCCAGCAGTTCACCCGGGACAGGGGGCCCCTATGAACCATTCTTC
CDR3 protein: CASSSPGTGGPYEPFF

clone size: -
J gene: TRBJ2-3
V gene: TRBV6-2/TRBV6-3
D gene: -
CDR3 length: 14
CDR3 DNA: TGTGCCAGCAGTTATGTGGGCTTATCAGATACGCAGTATTTT
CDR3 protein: CASSYVGLSDTQYF

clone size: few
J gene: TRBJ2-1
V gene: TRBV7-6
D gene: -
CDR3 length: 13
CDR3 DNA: TGTGCCAGCAGCTTAGCGGGCAACAATGAGCAGTTCTTC
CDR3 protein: CASSLAGNNEQFF

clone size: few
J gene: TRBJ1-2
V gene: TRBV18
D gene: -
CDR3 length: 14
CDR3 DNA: TGTGCCAGCTCACCAGAGCCCAGGCACTATGGCTACACCTTC
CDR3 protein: CASSPEPRHYGYTF

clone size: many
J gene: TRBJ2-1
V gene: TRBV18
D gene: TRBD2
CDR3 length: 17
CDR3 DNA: TGTGCCAGCTCACCTCGCGGGGGGGGGAGCTCCTACAATGAGCAGTTCTTC
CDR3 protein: CASSPRGGGSSYNEQFF

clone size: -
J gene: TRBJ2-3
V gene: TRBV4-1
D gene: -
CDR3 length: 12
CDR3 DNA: TGCGCCAGCAGCCAACCCTTTAGGTTTCCGTATTTT
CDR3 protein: CASSQPFRFPYF

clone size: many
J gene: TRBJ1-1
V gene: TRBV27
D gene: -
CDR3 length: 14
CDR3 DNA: TGTGCCAGCAGTTTACTGCCTATGAACACTGAAGCTTTCTTT
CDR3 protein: CASSLLPMNTEAFF

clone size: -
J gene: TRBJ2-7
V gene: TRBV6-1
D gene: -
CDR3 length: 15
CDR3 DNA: TGTGCCAGTGCGGCAGGGGGGCAATCTTCCTACGAGCAGTACTTC
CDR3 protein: CASAAGGQSSYEQYF

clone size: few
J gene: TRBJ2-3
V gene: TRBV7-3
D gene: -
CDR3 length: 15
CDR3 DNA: TGTGCCAGCAGCTTAACGAGAGGATCTGGAGATACGCAGTATTTT
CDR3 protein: CASSLTRGSGDTQYF

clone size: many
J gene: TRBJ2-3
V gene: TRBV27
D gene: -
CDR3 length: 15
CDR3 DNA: TGTGCCAGCAGCCAAAGAACGGGGCCCCCCTATACGCAGTATTTT
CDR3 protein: CASSQRTGPPYTQYF

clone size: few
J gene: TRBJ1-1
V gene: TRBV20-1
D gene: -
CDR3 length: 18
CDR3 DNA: TGCAGTGCTAGCCCTCCCGGGGGGAGAAGAAAGATGAACACTGAAGCTTTCTTT
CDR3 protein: CSASPPGGRRKMNTEAFF

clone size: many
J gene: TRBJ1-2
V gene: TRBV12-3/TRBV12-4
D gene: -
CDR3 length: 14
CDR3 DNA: TGTGCCAGCAGTTTAGTTCCGGGGACGAATGGCTACACCTTC
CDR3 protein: CASSLVPGTNGYTF

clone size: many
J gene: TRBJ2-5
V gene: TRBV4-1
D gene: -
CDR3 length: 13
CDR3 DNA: TGCGCCAGCAGCCTAAAGACGGAAGAGACCCAGTACTTC
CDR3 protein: CASSLKTEETQYF

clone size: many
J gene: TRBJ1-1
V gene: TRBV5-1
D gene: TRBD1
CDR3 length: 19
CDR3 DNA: TGCGCCAGCAGCTTGGGTAGTCTCGGGGACAGGGGGCCGAACACTGAAGCTTTCTTT
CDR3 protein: CASSLGSLGDRGPNTEAFF

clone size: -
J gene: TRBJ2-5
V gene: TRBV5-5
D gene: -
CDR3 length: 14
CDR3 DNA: TGTGCCAGCAGCTTTGTGGACATAGAGCGGACCCAGTACTTC
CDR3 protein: CASSFVDIERTQYF

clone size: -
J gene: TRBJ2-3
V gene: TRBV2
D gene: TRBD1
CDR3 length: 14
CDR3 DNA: TGTGCCAGCGTAGGACAGGGGGTTTCAGATACGCAGTATTTT
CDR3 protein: CASVGQGVSDTQYF

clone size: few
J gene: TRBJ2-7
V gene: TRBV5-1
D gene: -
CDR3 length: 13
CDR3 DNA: TGCGCCAGCAGCTTGGGCACGGGCTACGAGCAGTACTTC
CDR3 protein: CASSLGTGYEQYF

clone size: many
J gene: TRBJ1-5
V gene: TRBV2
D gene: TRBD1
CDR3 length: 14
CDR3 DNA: TGTGCCAGCAGCGGACAGGGGGCAAGGCAGCCCCAGCATTTT
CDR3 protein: CASSGQGARQPQHF

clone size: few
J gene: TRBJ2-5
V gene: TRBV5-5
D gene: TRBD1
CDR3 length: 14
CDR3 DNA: TGTGCCAGCACCATAGGACAGGGGCGAGAGACCCAGTACTTC
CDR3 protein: CASTIGQGRETQYF

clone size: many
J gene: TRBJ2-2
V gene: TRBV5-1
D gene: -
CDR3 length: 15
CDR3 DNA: TGCGCCAGCACCCCGGGGAGGGGGCACACCGGGGAGCTGTTTTTT
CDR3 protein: CASTPGRGHTGELFF

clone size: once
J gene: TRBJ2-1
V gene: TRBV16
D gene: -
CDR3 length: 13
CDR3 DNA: TGTGCCAGCAGCTCCGACCCCTACAATGAGCAGTTCTTC
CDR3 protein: CASSSDPYNEQFF

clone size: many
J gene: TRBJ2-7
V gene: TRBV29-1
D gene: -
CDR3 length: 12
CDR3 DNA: TGCAGCGTTGAAGCCCAGCCCTACGAGCAGTACTTC
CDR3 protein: CSVEAQPYEQYF

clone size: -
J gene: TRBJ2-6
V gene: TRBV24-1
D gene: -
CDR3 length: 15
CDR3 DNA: TGTGCCACCAGTGCTGCAGGGACCGGGGCCAACGTCCTGACTTTC
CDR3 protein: CATSAAGTGANVLTF

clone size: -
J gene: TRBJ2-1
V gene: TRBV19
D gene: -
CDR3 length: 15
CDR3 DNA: TGTGCCAGTGCGGACGGGGGCCCGACCTACAATGAGCAGTTCTTC
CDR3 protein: CASADGGPTYNEQFF

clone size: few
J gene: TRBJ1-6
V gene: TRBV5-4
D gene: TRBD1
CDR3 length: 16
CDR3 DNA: TGTGCCAGCAGCTCAATCGACAGGGAGGGGAATTCACCCCTCCACTTT
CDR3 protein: CASSSIDREGNSPLHF

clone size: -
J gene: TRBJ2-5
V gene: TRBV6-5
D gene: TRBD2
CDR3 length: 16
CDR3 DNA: TGTGCCAGCAGTTTCCGACTAGCGGGGGGGCGTGAGACCCAGTACTTC
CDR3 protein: CASSFRLAGGRETQYF

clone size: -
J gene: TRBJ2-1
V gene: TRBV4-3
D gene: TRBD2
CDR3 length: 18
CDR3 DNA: TGCGCCAGCAGCCCAGTCCCCGGACTAGCGGGGGCCTACAATGAGCAGTTCTTC
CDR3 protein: CASSPVPGLAGAYNEQFF

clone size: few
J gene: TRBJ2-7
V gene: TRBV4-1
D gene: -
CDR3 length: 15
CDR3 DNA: TGCGCCAGCAGCCAAGAGAGAAGTAGCAACTACGAGCAGTACTTC
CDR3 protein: CASSQERSSNYEQYF

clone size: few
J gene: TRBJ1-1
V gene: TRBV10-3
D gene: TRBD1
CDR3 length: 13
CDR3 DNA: TGTGCCATCATGAGGGACAGTTACACTGAAGCTTTCTTT
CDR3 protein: CAIMRDSYTEAFF

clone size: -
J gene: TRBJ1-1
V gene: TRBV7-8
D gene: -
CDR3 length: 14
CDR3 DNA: TGTGCCAGCAGCTTAGTAACCGGGGGAGCTGAAGCTTTCTTT
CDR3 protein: CASSLVTGGAEAFF

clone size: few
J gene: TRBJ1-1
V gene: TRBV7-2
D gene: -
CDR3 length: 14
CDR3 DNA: TGTGCCAGCAGCTCCCAGGGGTGGAACACTGAAGCTTTCTTT
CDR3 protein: CASSSQGWNTEAFF

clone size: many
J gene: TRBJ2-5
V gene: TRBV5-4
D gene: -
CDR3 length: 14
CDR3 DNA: TGTGCCAGCAGCTCCACCCAAAAGGGGGAGACCCAGTACTTC
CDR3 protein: CASSSTQKGETQYF